The rows below give T cell receptor beta chains drawn from one sample of a study of shared clonotypes between healthy human individuals. The protocol was immunoSEQ multiplex PCR, while the TCRdb copy is restricted to in-frame clones and leaves out a portion. The sample comprises roughly 1,100,000 clones, around 76% of which are singletons, and 1.2% to 1.5% rests with the top ten. The source material was memory CD4+ T cells sorted from blood. The receptors originated from a man between 18 and 35 years old in good health. The CDR3 runs from the conserved cysteine through the conserved F or W. The D gene is left open where the match is weak. Part of the rows lack a size; the others show once, few, many or a class for expanded clones.

d_call,clone_size,j_call,v_call,cdr3_aa,cdr3_nt
TRBD1,-,TRBJ1-2,TRBV19,CASSIGQGANGYTF,TGTGCCAGTAGTATCGGCCAGGGGGCTAACGGCTACACCTTC
TRBD2,many,TRBJ2-7,TRBV18,CASSPVLAGILNYEQYF,TGTGCCAGCTCACCAGTCCTAGCGGGGATTTTAAACTACGAGCAGTACTTC
-,-,TRBJ2-1,TRBV6-5,CASSSGQREQFF,TGTGCCAGCAGTTCCGGACAGCGTGAGCAGTTCTTC
-,-,TRBJ2-5,TRBV29-1,CSVASGDGGTQYF,TGCAGCGTTGCGTCCGGGGACGGCGGGACCCAGTACTTC
-,-,TRBJ2-1,TRBV18,CASSPPGGLNEQFF,TGTGCCAGCTCACCCCCAGGAGGTCTTAATGAGCAGTTCTTC
-,-,TRBJ2-1,TRBV5-1,CASSLESGTGNNEQFF,TGCGCCAGCAGCTTGGAATCCGGGACGGGAAACAATGAGCAGTTCTTC
TRBD1,few,TRBJ1-4,TRBV9,CASSVGQGAEKLFF,TGTGCCAGCAGCGTGGGACAGGGGGCTGAAAAACTGTTTTTT
TRBD1,-,TRBJ2-7,TRBV29-1,CSVEARQGRNEQYF,TGCAGCGTTGAGGCCCGACAGGGTCGGAACGAGCAGTACTTC
TRBD1,-,TRBJ2-2,TRBV30,CAWKRGRGTGELFF,TGTGCCTGGAAGAGGGGGCGAGGAACCGGGGAGCTGTTTTTT
-,once,TRBJ2-5,TRBV29-1,CSVRGTEKETQYF,TGCAGCGTTCGAGGGACGGAAAAAGAGACCCAGTACTTC
-,-,TRBJ2-5,TRBV4-2,CASSQGAAGQETQYF,TGTGCCAGCAGCCAAGGCGCAGCCGGCCAAGAGACCCAGTACTTC
-,few,TRBJ2-3,TRBV7-2,CASSLGPAGTDTQYF,TGTGCCAGCAGCTTAGGTCCAGCGGGCACAGATACGCAGTATTTT
TRBD1,-,TRBJ2-6,TRBV5-1,CASSFPGQRSGANVLTF,TGCGCCAGCAGCTTCCCGGGACAGCGCTCTGGGGCCAACGTCCTGACTTTC
-,-,TRBJ1-1,TRBV7-9,CASSPRGRGQGPEKFF,TGTGCCAGCAGCCCACGAGGCCGGGGGCAGGGGCCCGAGAAATTCTTT
-,few,TRBJ1-1,TRBV29-1,CSVMNTEAFF,TGCAGCGTCATGAACACTGAAGCTTTCTTT
TRBD2,-,TRBJ2-5,TRBV7-2,CASSLVTLAGHETQYF,TGTGCCAGCAGCTTAGTTACCCTAGCGGGACATGAGACCCAGTACTTC
TRBD2,-,TRBJ2-7,TRBV19,CASSLELAGIYEQYF,TGTGCCAGTAGCCTAGAGTTAGCGGGGATCTACGAGCAGTACTTC
-,-,TRBJ1-4,TRBV13,CASSLGGGPGEKLFF,TGTGCCAGCAGCTTAGGAGGAGGGCCTGGAGAAAAACTGTTTTTT
-,-,TRBJ2-1,TRBV5-4,CASSSTPEYNEQFF,TGTGCCAGCAGCTCGACGCCGGAGTACAATGAGCAGTTCTTC
TRBD1,-,TRBJ2-6,TRBV18,CASSLTGTGVSGANVLTF,TGTGCCAGCTCACTAACCGGGACAGGGGTCTCTGGGGCCAACGTCCTGACTTTC
TRBD1,-,TRBJ2-3,TRBV19,CASSIPGQGDTQYF,TGTGCCAGTAGTATCCCGGGACAGGGAGATACGCAGTATTTT
-,-,TRBJ1-2,TRBV25-1,CASSDSRGRGGGYTF,TGTGCCAGCAGTGATTCCAGGGGCAGGGGAGGCGGCTACACCTTC